This TCR beta chain was profiled in a study of blood T cells in healthy people across ages. CDR3 length: 16 amino acids. J gave up 3 bases and V 5 bases, and 12 bases lay outside the gene matches. Germline V gives CDR1 SEHNR, CDR2 FQNEAQ (reference sequence). A second PCR, run for about 6 to 11 cycles, used a sample-barcoded 5' primer plus a J-beta primer mix. CDR3-containing paired-end reads numbering at least 2.5 million came from each sample. TCRdb fed the 5' RACE reads into MiXCR, producing one record per CDR3 protein. The sample records around 1.5 million distinct CDR3 sequences, 30% to 35% being singletons.

This clonotype was sampled from a woman under 40 in good health. Material: blood. The chain is built from TRBV7-9 and TRBJ2-7, with 8 bases that match TRBD1. The CDR3 DNA is TGTGCCAGCAGCCAAAGAGGGCAGGGGGCGAACTACGAGCAGTACTTC. Translated, it gives CASSQRGQGANYEQYF.